This TCR beta chain was retrieved from a study of shared clonotypes between healthy human individuals (dated by TCRdb to about 2020). At the level of the whole study: A few men and two women, aged 18 to 49 years, made up the cohort. The study deeply sequenced blood TCR repertoires of several healthy adults to estimate repertoire size and the extent of clonotype sharing between individuals. To increase sequencing depth and limit assay-specific biases, TCR repertoire library preparation and sequencing were carried out by different laboratories using diverse techniques. For each donor, three plates each were used for CD4 naive and CD4 memory, two plates were used for CD8 naive, and one plate was used for CD8 memory. Between about 0.9 and 10 billion PBMCs per donor were obtained by leukapheresis.

Using the deep immunoSEQ assay, TCR CDR3 regions were amplified from genomic DNA by multiplex PCR. Extracted genomic DNA from each cell subset was distributed evenly across all wells of several immunoSEQ 96-well plates, and each plate was treated as a replicate. For sorted subsets, 200 to 250 ng of genomic DNA, equivalent to 25,000 to 30,000 T cell genomes, went into each replicate PCR. Purified libraries were quantified with a Qubit 3.0 fluorometer, sized on a Bioanalyzer 2100, and re-quantified with the KAPA Library Quantification kit. A separate single-read 150-cycle Illumina NextSeq 550 flow cell was used to sequence each immunoSEQ 96-well plate. The study's processing was this. Because only junctional sequences without quality scores were contained in the immunoSEQ output, filtering matching that applied to full-length reads could not be performed. Sequences were annotated with PyIR, a Python wrapper for IgBLAST v1.9, and V/J genes and CDR3 were assigned using IMGT germline references. Reads were filtered out if the reads had weak V/J assignments (E-value above 1e-6), no CDR3, stop codons, out-of-frame junctions, or ambiguous translated residues. V3J clonotypes were defined as sequences sharing the same inferred V gene, J gene, and CDR3 amino acid sequence. Percentage overlap between repertoires was calculated by dividing the number of shared unique clonotypes by the size of the smaller repertoire. Richness of each repertoire was evaluated using RTK rarefaction, the Chao1 estimator, and Recon v2.1 estimates of unobserved clonotypes. Generation probabilities were computed with OLGA for all TCRbeta clonotypes obtained by the gDNA method from a few donors. Not all clones reach the TCRdb copy of this immuneACCESS table, which keeps in-frame sequences only. Checked studies attribute under half of the gap to unresolved V genes and leave the rest unexplained. V and J calls and clone size are those listed in that table; D and trimming were worked out from the DNA. This sample holds roughly 500,000 clones; roughly 95% were observed only once. The top ten clones comprise 0.05% to 0.08% of the sample.

V sheds 0 bases and J sheds 15 bases, leaving 10 bases between their ends. Including cysteine and phenylalanine, the CDR3 has 12 amino acids. Only the CDR3 DNA stays, 36 bases, in frame from base 1. CDR1 is given as SGHRS and CDR2 as YFSETQ, both from the germline V gene. The donors were healthy, HIV-negative adults who had no recently reported acute infections or vaccinations. Every donor was a Caucasian adult living in Nashville, Tennessee, USA. CD4+ T cells were enriched through magnetic negative selection, after which naive cells were positively selected on CD45RA and the remaining negative fraction served as the memory subset. Blood was collected by leukapheresis, and PBMCs were isolated by Ficoll-Histopaque density gradient centrifugation and then cryopreserved in liquid nitrogen vapor phase. Analytical flow cytometry was used to check the purity and quantity of every magnetically sorted T cell population. From each sorted fraction, genomic DNA was isolated and quantified by UV absorbance on a Nanodrop 2000c.

Paper-wide results and their limitations: Sharing across several donors was observed for roughly 5% of naive CD4, over 3% of naive CD8, over 2% of memory CD4, and around 0.42% of memory CD8 clonotypes. The small number of donors limited the genetic and exposure-history diversity represented. Sampling was limited to blood, and TCR repertoires in tissue likely differ from TCR repertoires in blood. Compared with non-shared clonotypes, the clonotypes found in all four sorted-subset donors had higher generation probabilities. Naive subsets generally had larger estimated clonotype richness than memory subsets. Based on pairwise subsampling, the degree of clonotype sharing among donors was expected to be affected by sequencing depth. Even with the large sequencing depth, rarefaction of the sorted-subset datasets indicated that sequencing was incomplete.

Turning to this clone: Its target antigen remains unknown. Base qualities were left out, and no much larger clone turns up one base away.

The sequencing sample was made of naive CD4+ T cells sorted from blood. This sample's cell subset or site label indicates: CD45RA+ positively selected. This clonotype was sampled from a woman aged 25 to 45 in good health. The chain is assembled from TRBV5-1 and TRBJ1-6, with TRBD1 tentatively as D gene (6 bases match). The CDR3 region has the sequence CASSLEGGHLHF. Read as DNA, the sequence is TGCGCCAGCAGCTTGGAGGGGGGCCACCTCCACTTT.